Listed below are T cell receptor beta chains from one sample, sequenced in a study of cytomegalovirus exposure and HLA in healthy donors. Assay used: immunoSEQ multiplex PCR; TCRdb lists only in-frame clones, some missing. The sample includes about 150,000 clones, about 81% of them seen just once. The sample was PBMCs. The source of these receptors is a man aged 25-45 years in good health and CMV-seronegative. The CDR3 runs from the conserved cysteine through the conserved F or W. A D gene is named only where the DNA matches it firmly. Not every row has a clone size; where given, it reads once, few, many or a size class.

j_call | v_call | clone_size | d_call | cdr3_aa | cdr3_nt
TRBJ2-1 | TRBV27 | NA | TRBD2 | CASIIAGGNEQFF | TGTGCCAGCATTATAGCGGGGGGAAATGAGCAGTTCTTC
TRBJ1-2 | TRBV5-1 | NA | NA | CASSWDKSYGYTF | TGCGCCAGCAGCTGGGACAAGTCCTATGGCTACACCTTC
TRBJ1-5 | TRBV6-1 | once | TRBD1 | CASRLMTGAFQPQHF | TGTGCCAGCAGGCTCATGACAGGGGCATTTCAGCCCCAGCATTTT
TRBJ2-5 | TRBV5-1 | NA | TRBD1 | CASGPGQGAREQYF | TGCGCCAGCGGACCGGGACAGGGGGCGCGGGAGCAGTACTTC
TRBJ1-2 | TRBV6-1 | NA | NA | CASSVLGGAKNYGYTF | TGTGCCAGCAGTGTCCTTGGTGGGGCGAAGAACTATGGCTACACCTTC
TRBJ2-7 | TRBV5-8 | once | TRBD2 | CASSLAGRGYEQYF | TGTGCCAGCAGCTTGGCAGGGAGGGGCTACGAGCAGTACTTC
TRBJ2-1 | TRBV14 | NA | TRBD2 | CASSLAGVYNEQFF | TGTGCCAGCAGCCTAGCGGGGGTATACAATGAGCAGTTCTTC
TRBJ1-1 | TRBV5-5 | few | NA | CASSPWEGDEAFF | TGTGCCAGCAGCCCCTGGGAGGGGGATGAAGCTTTCTTT
TRBJ1-2 | TRBV5-1 | NA | NA | CASSLAYGDEGYTF | TGCGCCAGCAGCTTGGCGTACGGGGATGAGGGCTACACCTTC
TRBJ1-1 | TRBV18 | NA | NA | CASSPSYTEAFF | TGTGCCAGCTCACCATCATACACTGAAGCTTTCTTT
TRBJ2-3 | TRBV2 | NA | TRBD1 | CASKVTGQSTDTQYF | TGTGCCAGCAAGGTTACGGGACAGAGCACAGATACGCAGTATTTT
TRBJ2-4 | TRBV6-1 | NA | NA | CASSEAPLDYVAAKNVQYF | TGTGCCAGCAGTGAAGCGCCGTTGGACTATGTAGCGGCCAAAAACGTTCAGTACTTC
TRBJ2-7 | TRBV2 | NA | NA | CASTSGGTEQYF | TGTGCCAGCACCTCCGGGGGAACCGAGCAGTACTTC
TRBJ2-1 | TRBV29-1 | few | NA | CSVEDPVGSYNEQFF | TGCAGCGTTGAAGATCCGGTTGGCTCCTACAATGAGCAGTTCTTC
TRBJ1-1 | TRBV29-1 | once | NA | CSVDRLPSENTEAFF | TGCAGCGTTGACAGGCTGCCCTCCGAGAACACTGAAGCTTTCTTT
TRBJ1-3 | TRBV18 | NA | NA | CASSPLGGITGNTIYF | TGTGCCAGCTCACCACTCGGGGGGATCACTGGAAACACCATATATTTT
TRBJ1-2 | TRBV4-1 | medium-sized | NA | CASSQQGSRINGYTF | TGCGCCAGCAGCCAACAGGGGTCGCGCATTAATGGCTACACCTTC
TRBJ2-7 | TRBV6-1 | few | NA | CASSESERGEQYF | TGTGCCAGCAGTGAATCAGAAAGGGGCGAGCAGTACTTC
TRBJ1-2 | TRBV27 | NA | NA | CASSLGRDYGYTF | TGTGCCAGCAGTTTAGGTCGGGACTATGGCTACACCTTC
TRBJ1-1 | TRBV7-2 | NA | TRBD1 | CASSPRTGGVNTEAFF | TGTGCCAGCAGCCCTCGGACAGGGGGCGTGAACACTGAAGCTTTCTTT
TRBJ1-1 | TRBV5-1 | NA | NA | CASSFGGVDTEAFF | TGCGCCAGCAGCTTCGGAGGGGTGGACACTGAAGCTTTCTTT
TRBJ2-4 | TRBV11-2 | NA | NA | CASSSGLQNIQYF | TGTGCCAGCAGCTCCGGACTCCAAAACATTCAGTACTTC
TRBJ2-3 | TRBV10-3 | NA | NA | CAISEVADTQYF | TGTGCCATCAGTGAAGTAGCAGATACGCAGTATTTT
TRBJ1-3 | TRBV5-1 | NA | TRBD1 | CASSLEGTESGNTIYF | TGCGCCAGCAGCTTGGAAGGGACAGAGTCTGGAAACACCATATATTTT
TRBJ2-7 | TRBV7-6 | NA | TRBD1 | CASSSGGGTGPYEQYF | TGTGCCAGCAGCTCGGGGGGAGGGACAGGGCCCTACGAGCAGTACTTC
TRBJ2-1 | TRBV2 | NA | NA | CASSIDLRGTEQFF | TGTGCCAGCAGCATTGACTTGAGGGGGACTGAGCAGTTCTTC
TRBJ2-2 | TRBV28 | NA | TRBD1 | CASSGTANTGELFF | TGTGCCAGCAGTGGGACAGCGAACACCGGGGAGCTGTTTTTT
TRBJ1-3 | TRBV15 | NA | NA | CATSRDSIRSGNTIYF | TGTGCCACCAGCCGAGATAGTATTCGCTCTGGAAACACCATATATTTT
TRBJ2-7 | TRBV5-6 | few | NA | CASSSIRGDSYEQYF | TGTGCCAGCAGCTCTATTCGCGGCGACTCCTACGAGCAGTACTTC
TRBJ1-5 | TRBV11-3 | NA | NA | CASSPRRAQPQHF | TGTGCCAGCAGCCCTCGGAGGGCCCAGCCCCAGCATTTT
TRBJ1-2 | TRBV7-2 | NA | NA | CASSHRGGNLYGYTF | TGTGCCAGCAGCCATAGGGGGGGGAACCTTTATGGCTACACCTTC
TRBJ1-2 | TRBV10-3 | NA | TRBD1 | CAISVGTGGRGYTF | TGTGCCATCAGTGTGGGGACAGGGGGCCGGGGCTACACCTTC
TRBJ1-3 | TRBV15 | NA | NA | CATSRDLSAGHSGNTIYF | TGTGCCACCAGCAGAGATCTCTCTGCAGGCCACTCTGGAAACACCATATATTTT
TRBJ1-1 | TRBV4-2 | NA | NA | CASSQPTANTEAFF | TGTGCCAGCAGCCAACCTACCGCGAACACTGAAGCTTTCTTT
TRBJ1-1 | TRBV30 | NA | NA | CAWRHPGGTNTEAFF | TGTGCCTGGAGGCACCCCGGAGGAACGAACACTGAAGCTTTCTTT
TRBJ1-1 | TRBV15 | once | TRBD1 | CATSTTEGGRGEAFF | TGTGCCACCAGCACTACGGAAGGGGGCCGGGGTGAAGCTTTCTTT
TRBJ1-3 | TRBV18 | once | NA | CASSATPSSGNTIYF | TGTGCCAGCTCTGCTACACCTAGCTCTGGAAACACCATATATTTT
TRBJ1-2 | TRBV6-5 | NA | NA | CASRDDMNYGYTF | TGTGCCAGCAGGGATGACATGAACTATGGCTACACCTTC
TRBJ1-1 | TRBV10-3 | NA | NA | CAINENRMNTEAFF | TGTGCCATCAACGAGAACAGGATGAACACTGAAGCTTTCTTT
TRBJ2-3 | TRBV19 | few | NA | CASSPGVENADTQYF | TGTGCCAGTAGTCCGGGGGTCGAGAACGCAGATACGCAGTATTTT
TRBJ1-5 | TRBV19 | NA | NA | CASTMTVYSNQPQHF | TGTGCCAGTACTATGACAGTTTATAGCAATCAGCCCCAGCATTTT
TRBJ2-1 | TRBV5-5 | NA | NA | CASSPSNEQFF | TGTGCCAGCAGCCCGAGCAATGAGCAGTTCTTC
TRBJ2-5 | TRBV5-1 | NA | NA | CASSRPRDYQETQYF | TGCGCCAGCAGCCGTCCCCGGGACTACCAAGAGACCCAGTACTTC
TRBJ2-7 | TRBV2 | NA | NA | CASTRGLQMEQYF | TGTGCCAGCACCCGGGGTCTACAGATGGAGCAGTACTTC
TRBJ2-3 | TRBV5-6 | once | TRBD2 | CASKLLGGGHTDTQYF | TGTGCCAGCAAACTCCTGGGCGGGGGGCACACAGATACGCAGTATTTT
TRBJ1-2 | TRBV11-2 | NA | NA | CASSPRGSAGLYGYTF | TGTGCCAGCAGCCCCCGCGGATCGGCGGGTCTATATGGCTACACCTTC
TRBJ2-1 | TRBV7-8 | NA | NA | CASSSLANEQFF | TGTGCCAGCAGCTCCCTAGCCAATGAGCAGTTCTTC
TRBJ2-2 | TRBV5-1 | NA | TRBD2 | CASSLAGGAGELFF | TGCGCCAGCAGCTTGGCGGGAGGCGCCGGGGAGCTGTTTTTT
TRBJ2-2 | TRBV5-4 | few | NA | CASSFTSRPNTGELFF | TGTGCCAGCAGCTTCACTAGCCGCCCCAACACCGGGGAGCTGTTTTTT
TRBJ1-6 | TRBV5-1 | NA | TRBD1 | CASSEQGAYNSPLHF | TGCGCCAGCAGCGAGCAGGGGGCCTATAATTCACCCCTCCACTTT
TRBJ1-5 | TRBV5-4 | NA | TRBD1 | CASSTTGGANQPQHF | TGTGCCAGCAGCACGACAGGGGGTGCCAATCAGCCCCAGCATTTT